This T cell receptor beta chain was profiled in a study of blood T cell repertoires in COVID-19. About the research overall: From the United States, Italy and Spain came samples of acute and convalescent COVID-19. T cells, B-cell-depleted T cells, or PBMCs supplied cDNA or gDNA.

In the authors' workflow: Estimated nucleated cell counts came from reference gene primer amplification. Assay used: immunoSEQ multiplex PCR; TCRdb lists only in-frame clones, some missing. V, J and clone size reflect that table, while D and trimming were determined from the DNA. This table holds 110,000 or so clones, approximately 85% found once. V lost 2 bases, J lost 11 bases, and 14 bases stayed unmatched. Germline lookup yields CDR1 MNHEY and CDR2 SVGEGT. The CDR3 is 17 residues long. Patients from Seattle were sampled longitudinally, starting during active infection. The chain carries TRBV6-2 or TRBV6-3 and TRBJ1-6, with 8 bases matching TRBD1. The clonotype originates from an older woman with COVID-19, enrolled during active disease. Sequences were obtained from peripheral blood. The CDR3 coding sequence is TGTGCCAGCAGTTACAGGACAGGGACATCCCCAACCCCACCCCTCCACTTT. Its translation: CASSYRTGTSPTPPLHF.